The 20 T cell receptor beta chains in this list originate from one sample, sequenced in a study of PD-1 blockade in classical Hodgkin lymphoma. Documented time point: cycle 4 day 1 (C4D1), after 6 weeks of nivolumab. Autologous stem cell transplantation was followed by relapse in every patient, and brentuximab vedotin exposure varied. Researchers pulled CD8+ T cells out of thawed PBMCs using magnetic negative selection. The method was immunoSEQ multiplex PCR; TCRdb's version includes in-frame clones alone and lacks a portion of them. The sample carries around 15,000 clones, approximately 91% recorded once. The material was CD8+ T cells from blood, obtained before the fourth cycle of nivolumab. These receptor sequences come from a human donor with classical Hodgkin lymphoma.

The chain joins TRBV27 to TRBJ2-5; D may correspond to TRBD1 or TRBD2 (7 bases each). Germline CDR1 MNHEY, CDR2 SMNVEV (reference sequence). V lost 5 bases and J 5 bases, leaving 18 bases between the germline ends. This CDR3 has 15 amino acids. The CDR3 loop is CASSHLRGREETQYF. CDR3 bases: TGTGCCAGCAGTCATTTGAGGGGGCGGGAGGAGACCCAGTACTTC.

This clone has only one observation. The J gene is TRBJ1-2, the V gene TRBV19; D is undetermined. The V gene lost 8 bases and the J gene lost 1 base, with 14 bases spanning the gap. Germline V lookup: CDR1 LNHDA, CDR2 SQIVND (reference sequence). There are 14 residues in the CDR3. The CDR3 sequence: CASRLEAFNYGYTF. The CDR3 DNA sequence: TGTGCCAGTCGATTGGAGGCTTTTAACTATGGCTACACCTTC.

The rearrangement joins TRBV5-4 to TRBJ2-3; no reliable D call. The CDR3 loop spans 13 amino acids. CDR1 and CDR2 (germline): SGHNT, YYREEE (reference sequence). V lost 1 base, J lost 0 bases, and 3 bases lay in between. CDR3 sequence: CASSLTSTDTQYF. In DNA form, the CDR3 reads TGTGCCAGCAGCTTGACAAGCACAGATACGCAGTATTTT.

The chain combines TRBV4-1 with TRBJ2-1; unclear D gene. CDR1 is MGHRA, CDR2 YSYEKL, per germline. The V gene lost 0 bases and the J gene lost 5 bases, with 11 bases spanning the gap. The CDR3 has 15 amino acids. DNA of the CDR3: TGCGCCAGCAGCCAAGATTCTTTCCGGAACAATGAGCAGTTCTTC. Encoded protein: CASSQDSFRNNEQFF.

This chain links TRBV7-2 with TRBJ2-1; 8 nucleotides match TRBD1. From germline, CDR1 is SGHTA and CDR2 FQGNSA. The CDR3 contains 19 residues. With 0 bases clipped from V and 4 bases from J, the junction kept 14 bases outside the gene matches. CDR3 amino acids: CASSLALTRQGMAYNEQFF. The CDR3 DNA follows: TGTGCCAGCAGCTTAGCACTCACGCGACAGGGGATGGCTTACAATGAGCAGTTCTTC.

V and J are TRBV6-5 and TRBJ1-3, with a weak D call TRBD1 (6 bases). Between the trimmed V and J ends, which lost 2 bases and 4 bases, there was a span of 9 bases. This CDR3 is built from 14 residues. Looked up from germline, CDR1 is MNHEY and CDR2 is SVGAGI. The CDR3 sequence: CASSYGGHGNTIYF. The DNA for the CDR3 is TGTGCCAGCAGTTACGGGGGACACGGAAACACCATATATTTT.

This clone was detected once. V and J are TRBV4-1 and TRBJ2-1; D not certain. Trimming pared 1 base from V and 2 bases from J, leaving 9 bases between. The CDR3 loop spans 15 amino acids. Germline lookup yields CDR1 MGHRA and CDR2 YSYEKL. The CDR3 sequence: CASSQAGRPYNEQFF. In DNA, the CDR3 is TGCGCCAGCAGCCAAGCGGGTAGACCCTACAATGAGCAGTTCTTC.

The CDR3 is CASSLLAGPSSYNEQFF. CDR3 DNA sequence: TGTGCCAGCAGCTTATTAGCGGGGCCGAGCTCCTACAATGAGCAGTTCTTC. The chain joins TRBV5-6 to TRBJ2-1; TRBD2 matches 8 bases. This CDR3 contains 17 residues. With V trimmed by 2 bases and J by 0 bases, 7 bases remained unmatched. Germline CDR1 reads SGHDT; CDR2 reads YYEEEE.

The genes are TRBV5-5 and TRBJ1-2; 7 positions agree with TRBD1. Germline assignment: CDR1 SGHKS and CDR2 YYEKEE (reference sequence). This CDR3 spans 14 amino acids. The ends lost 0 bases at V and 8 bases at J; junction bases unmatched: 7. The CDR3 region is CASSLGQGREGYTF. The DNA for the CDR3 is TGTGCCAGCAGCTTGGGACAGGGAAGAGAGGGCTACACCTTC.

This clone was seen a few times. V and J are TRBV29-1 and TRBJ1-1; D is unresolved. Trimming cost V 4 bases and J 6 bases, with 9 bases left between them. Germline CDR1 reads SQVTM; CDR2 reads ANQGSEA. The CDR3 loop spans 11 amino acids. The CDR3, as DNA: TGCAGCGTTGGCGGCACGTCTGAAGCTTTCTTT. This codes for CSVGGTSEAFF.

The chain combines TRBV19 with TRBJ2-1; 9 nucleotides agree with TRBD1. The CDR3 totals 13 residues. Looked up from germline, CDR1 is LNHDA and CDR2 is SQIVND (reference sequence). Trimming cost V 6 bases and J 4 bases; bases outside gene matches: 1. CDR3 amino acids: CASRDRGYNEQFF. The CDR3 DNA reads as TGTGCCAGTAGGGACAGGGGTTACAATGAGCAGTTCTTC. Based on the CDR3 plus reference TRBV19 and TRBJ2-1, the full variable domain is DGGITQSPKYLFRKEGQNVTLSCEQNLNHDAMYWYRQDPGQGLRLIYYSQIVNDFQKGDIAEGYSVSREKKESFPLTVTSAQKNPTAFYLCASRDRGYNEQFFGPGTRLTVL.

The V and J genes are TRBV5-6 and TRBJ2-2, with D unresolved. Looked up from germline, CDR1 is SGHDT and CDR2 is YYEEEE. Trimming removed 0 bases at V and 0 bases at J, with 3 bases between. The CDR3 totals 14 residues. CDR3 DNA: TGTGCCAGCAGCTTGGTCGCGAACACCGGGGAGCTGTTTTTT. Its protein is CASSLVANTGELFF.

The rearrangement links TRBV10-3 to TRBJ2-1; 11 positions agree with TRBD2. Germline V lookup: CDR1 ENHRY, CDR2 SYGVKD. The CDR3 runs to 17 residues. Germline trimming cut 8 bases from V and 5 bases from J; bases unmatched to any gene: 14. The CDR3 DNA is TGTGCCATCGGACTACTAGCGGGGGATTCCGCTAACAATGAGCAGTTCTTC. This encodes CAIGLLAGDSANNEQFF.

This chain links TRBV5-1 with TRBJ2-5; 11 nucleotides align to TRBD2. CDR3 length: 15 amino acids. V lost 4 bases to trimming and J lost 3 bases; unmatched junction nucleotides: 5. From germline, CDR1 is SGHRS and CDR2 YFSETQ. The CDR3 protein is CASSASGGLEETQYF. The CDR3, as DNA: TGCGCCAGCAGCGCTAGCGGGGGGCTGGAAGAGACCCAGTACTTC.

This chain links TRBV5-1 with TRBJ2-7; 9 nucleotides line up with TRBD2. Germline-derived CDR1 and CDR2 are SGHRS and YFSETQ. Trimming took 4 bases from V and 6 from J; bases not matched to a gene: 8. This CDR3 region has 14 residues. The CDR3 DNA reads as TGCGCCAGCAGCGCCCCGGGACTAGCTTTCGAGCAGTACTTC. Translated, it gives CASSAPGLAFEQYF.

This clone was observed a single time. The chain recombines TRBV18 with TRBJ1-5, with D unclear. The CDR3 consists of 14 residues. Germline V gives CDR1 KGHSH, CDR2 LQKENI. The germline V and J ends were trimmed by 2 bases and 11 bases, with 16 bases remaining between them. CDR3 in amino acids: CASSPWIDQAAQHF. CDR3 coding DNA: TGTGCCAGCTCACCATGGATCGATCAGGCAGCCCAGCATTTT.

This clone has a single count. V usage is TRBV5-1 and J usage is TRBJ1-4, with 8 nucleotides matching TRBD1. The V and J ends lost 5 bases and 1 base, in that order; junction bases with no gene match: 7. Per germline, CDR1 SGHRS and CDR2 YFSETQ. This CDR3 has 16 residues. CDR3 loop: CASSQGAYLTNEKLFF. The CDR3, as DNA: TGCGCCAGCAGTCAGGGGGCCTACTTAACTAATGAAAAACTGTTTTTT.

This clone appeared a single time. The chain employs TRBV19 and TRBJ2-1, with 9 bases matching TRBD2. Trimming at V came to 5 bases and at J to 6 bases, leaving 11 bases not matched to a gene. There are 16 residues in the CDR3. Germline values: CDR1 LNHDA, CDR2 SQIVND (reference sequence). The CDR3 loop reads CASSQGGPSGVNEQFF. The CDR3, as DNA: TGTGCCAGTAGTCAGGGGGGGCCTAGCGGGGTCAATGAGCAGTTCTTC.

This clone is deemed medium-sized. This rearrangement joins TRBV6-1 to TRBJ2-1; weak D call: TRBD2 (6 bases). The CDR3 spans 15 residues. V lost 5 bases to trimming and J lost 6 bases, with 17 bases between them. CDR1 and CDR2 (germline): MNHNS, SASEGT. The CDR3 reads CASSFSDWGGNEQFF. The CDR3 DNA is TGTGCCAGCAGTTTTTCAGACTGGGGAGGCAATGAGCAGTTCTTC.

The gene calls are TRBV4-1 and TRBJ2-1; no clear D. This CDR3 is 14 amino acids long. Germline values: CDR1 MGHRA, CDR2 YSYEKL. The V gene lost 4 bases and the J gene lost 3 bases, with 10 bases spanning the gap. The CDR3 bases are TGCGCCAGCAGCCTTGCGGAATTCTACAATGAGCAGTTCTTC. Protein: CASSLAEFYNEQFF.